The rows below give T cell receptor beta chains drawn from one sample of a study of vaccination effects on CD4 cells after COVID-19. Profiling relied on immunoSEQ multiplex PCR, and the TCRdb table lists in-frame clones only, not all of them. Here the sample spans fewer than 25,000 clones, 60% to 75% being singletons. Their recognized antigens are unknown. Here the sequenced sample was CD4+ T cells from PBMCs cultured with HCoV-NL63 spike peptides, taken after COVID-19 vaccination. The receptors originated from a human donor who received a COVID-19 vaccine. Each CDR3 is given with its conserved first and last residue. D genes are given only for firm matches. The listing skips clone size in some rows; elsewhere it reads once, few, many or a size class.

cdr3_nt cdr3_aa clone_size v_call d_call j_call cdr3_length
TGTGCCAGCAGCCACACAGGGAAAGATCAGCCCCAGCATTTT CASSHTGKDQPQHF NA TRBV3-1/TRBV3-2 NA TRBJ1-5 14
TGTGCCAGCAGCTACGTTTACAGGGCTAGTGATGGCTACACCTTC CASSYVYRASDGYTF NA TRBV12-1 NA TRBJ1-2 15
TGTGCCAGCAGCCCGCAGACAGGGTCTGAGCAGTTCTTC CASSPQTGSEQFF NA TRBV14 TRBD1 TRBJ2-1 13
TGCGCCAGCAGCCAAGTCGGAACCAGGGGTTCTCCTGGAAACACCATATATTTT CASSQVGTRGSPGNTIYF NA TRBV4-1 NA TRBJ1-3 18
TGTGCCAGCAGCGTAGCTAACAACAATCAGCCCCAGCATTTT CASSVANNNQPQHF few TRBV9 NA TRBJ1-5 14
TGTGCCAGCTCATTCTCCGGGACCGTCTCCTACGAGCAGTACTTC CASSFSGTVSYEQYF NA TRBV18 NA TRBJ2-7 15
TGTGCCAGCAGCACCGGAGGGGGGGCCTCTGGAAACACCATATATTTT CASSTGGGASGNTIYF medium-sized TRBV5-4 NA TRBJ1-3 16
TGTGCCAGCAGCTTAAGACAGGGGCGTTCTGGGGCCAACGTCCTGACTTTC CASSLRQGRSGANVLTF few TRBV7-8 TRBD1 TRBJ2-6 17
TGTGCCAGCAGCTTGGGAGGAACAGGGGGTGAAAAACTGTTTTTT CASSLGGTGGEKLFF NA TRBV7-9 TRBD1 TRBJ1-4 15
TGTGCCAGTAGGGAGGGGATTTCACCCCTCCACTTT CASREGISPLHF NA TRBV19 NA TRBJ1-6 12
TGTGCCAGTAGTATACCGGGAACAAACACTGAAGCTTTCTTT CASSIPGTNTEAFF NA TRBV19 NA TRBJ1-1 14
TGTGCCACCAAGGGGCAGGGAGTCACTGAAGCTTTCTTT CATKGQGVTEAFF NA TRBV18 NA TRBJ1-1 13
TGCGCCAGCAGTGCGGGCCTAGCGGGGGTGGAGACCCAGTACTTC CASSAGLAGVETQYF NA TRBV10-2 TRBD2 TRBJ2-5 15
TGTGCCAGCAGCCGGACTAGCGGGGGGGGCAGTGAGCAGTTCTTC CASSRTSGGGSEQFF NA TRBV4-2 TRBD2 TRBJ2-1 15
TGTGCCAGCAGCTTAGGGGCGGGGATCCAAGAGACCCAGTACTTC CASSLGAGIQETQYF few TRBV7-9 NA TRBJ2-5 15
TGTGCCATCAGTGAGTCGGGGATCACTGAAGCTTTCTTT CAISESGITEAFF NA TRBV10-3 NA TRBJ1-1 13
TGTGCCAGTAGTATAGATGTCAGGGGGCACGACGAGCAGTACTTC CASSIDVRGHDEQYF NA TRBV19 TRBD1 TRBJ2-7 15
TGTGCCAGCAGCTATGGGGGTAGCCGTGGAGTTACGCAGTATTTT CASSYGGSRGVTQYF NA TRBV7-9 NA TRBJ2-3 15
TGTGCCAGCTCTAGGCAGGGGACCGAGCAGTACTTC CASSRQGTEQYF NA TRBV18 NA TRBJ2-7 12
TGTGCCAGCAGCTTAGGAGCCAATGAGCAGTTCTTC CASSLGANEQFF NA TRBV11-2 NA TRBJ2-1 12
TGTGCCAGCAGTGGGGGAACCGGCGGGGGACGGGAGACCCAGTACTTC CASSGGTGGGRETQYF few TRBV6-1 TRBD2 TRBJ2-5 16
TGTGCCAGCAGCTCTGGGGCCACTGAAGCTTTCTTT CASSSGATEAFF NA TRBV3-1/TRBV3-2 NA TRBJ1-1 12
TGTGCCAGCAGCGTCGGGCAGGCAAATGAAAAACTGTTTTTT CASSVGQANEKLFF NA TRBV5-4 NA TRBJ1-4 14
TGTGCCAGCAGTGACTTACCGGGAGGCCCCAACGAGCAGTACTTC CASSDLPGGPNEQYF NA TRBV6-4 TRBD2 TRBJ2-7 15
TGCAGCGTTGGGTTCGGACTGACTAATGAAAAACTGTTTTTT CSVGFGLTNEKLFF NA TRBV29-1 NA TRBJ1-4 14
TGTGCCAGCTCCAATTCGGCACTAGCGGGAGTGATTGAGCAGTTCTTC CASSNSALAGVIEQFF few TRBV18 TRBD2 TRBJ2-1 16
TGCGCCAGCAGAGCCGACAGGGAACTCTCTTTATCCGGGGAGCTGTTTTTT CASRADRELSLSGELFF NA TRBV10-1 TRBD1 TRBJ2-2 17
TGTGCCAGCTCTTGGACTCGTCAAGAGACCCAGTACTTC CASSWTRQETQYF NA TRBV18 NA TRBJ2-5 13
TGTGCCAGCAGCCCAGGGGCGTCTAGCGGGAGGTTGGAGACCCAGTACTTC CASSPGASSGRLETQYF NA TRBV9 TRBD2 TRBJ2-5 17
TGTGCCAGCAGCGGGACAGGAATTAACTATGGCTACACCTTC CASSGTGINYGYTF NA TRBV11-1 TRBD1 TRBJ1-2 14
TGTGCCAGCAGTTCCGGGACTAGCGGCAATAAGGCCCAGTACTTC CASSSGTSGNKAQYF NA TRBV6-2/TRBV6-3 TRBD2 TRBJ2-5 15
TGTGCCAGCAGTAGGTCAAACATTCAGTACTTC CASSRSNIQYF NA TRBV25-1 NA TRBJ2-4 11
TGTGCCAGCAGCCTCCTGGAAACAAGGGGTACCACTGAAGCTTTCTTT CASSLLETRGTTEAFF NA TRBV5-6 NA TRBJ1-1 16
TGTGCCAGCAGCGCGCGGGACAGGAAGAATGAGCAGTTCTTC CASSARDRKNEQFF NA TRBV13 TRBD1 TRBJ2-1 14
TGTGCCAGTAGTGAGAGTTCCTACGAGCAGTACTTC CASSESSYEQYF few TRBV19 NA TRBJ2-7 12
TGTGCCAGTAGTCAGCAGGCAACTAATGAAAAACTGTTTTTT CASSQQATNEKLFF NA TRBV19 NA TRBJ1-4 14
TGTGCCAGCAGCTTAGCGGCGGGATTTGTAGAGACCCAGTACTTC CASSLAAGFVETQYF NA TRBV7-8 NA TRBJ2-5 15
TGTGCCACCAGGGTGGGTTCCTACAATGAGCAGTTCTTC CATRVGSYNEQFF NA TRBV6-5 NA TRBJ2-1 13
TGTGCCACGGGCCAAAGCAATGTGGGGGAGCAGTACTTC CATGQSNVGEQYF few TRBV3-1/TRBV3-2 NA TRBJ2-7 13
TGTGCCACCAGCAGAGACGGAACGGGCCCCCAAGAGACCCAGTACTTC CATSRDGTGPQETQYF NA TRBV15 NA TRBJ2-5 16
TGTGCCAGTAGTATTCAGGGGGCGATCACTGAAGCTTTCTTT CASSIQGAITEAFF NA TRBV19 TRBD1 TRBJ1-1 14
TGTGCCAGTAGTACCCGACTAGCTCTGAGCTCCTACAATGAGCAGTTCTTC CASSTRLALSSYNEQFF once TRBV19 TRBD2 TRBJ2-1 17
TGTGCCAGCAGCACAGGACTAGCGGGGGTGACCGGGGAGCTGTTTTTT CASSTGLAGVTGELFF NA TRBV7-8 TRBD2 TRBJ2-2 16
TGCGCCAGCAGTTTATTGGAGAGCCAAGAGACCCAGTACTTC CASSLLESQETQYF NA TRBV5-1 NA TRBJ2-5 14
TGTGCCTGGAGTCGCAGACAGGGCTACGAGCAGTACTTC CAWSRRQGYEQYF NA TRBV30 TRBD1 TRBJ2-7 13
TGTGCCAGCAGTGACCGACAGCGATATGGCTACACCTTC CASSDRQRYGYTF NA TRBV6-1 NA TRBJ1-2 13
TGCAGTGCCAATCTCGACGAGACCCAGTACTTC CSANLDETQYF NA TRBV20-1 NA TRBJ2-5 11
TGTGCCAGTAATTCTCGACAGGGAGTCTACACCTTC CASNSRQGVYTF NA TRBV6-5 TRBD1 TRBJ1-2 12
TGTGCCAGCAGCTTACTCCAGAATAGCGGGAGGGCAGATACGCAGTATTTT CASSLLQNSGRADTQYF NA TRBV7-9 TRBD2 TRBJ2-3 17
TGTGCCAGCAGCTTAGCCGGGGCCTGGGAGACCCAGTACTTC CASSLAGAWETQYF NA TRBV7-9 NA TRBJ2-5 14
TGTGCCAGCAGTGGGAGGCAGGGGGCGGAAGCTTTCTTT CASSGRQGAEAFF NA TRBV2 TRBD1 TRBJ1-1 13
TGTGCCAGTCTGCCTCGGTGGACGGCTCGCCAAGAGACCCAGTACTTC CASLPRWTARQETQYF NA TRBV19 NA TRBJ2-5 16
TGTGCCAGCAGCAAACACGGCCTCGGCACAGATACGCAGTATTTT CASSKHGLGTDTQYF NA TRBV21-1 NA TRBJ2-3 15
TGTGCCAGCAGCCAACGGGGACTAGCGGGAGGGGGGTCGTTCTTC CASSQRGLAGGGSFF NA TRBV3-1/TRBV3-2 TRBD2 TRBJ2-1 15
TGTGCCAGCAGTTACAGGACGACAGGGGTACCTGGGGGCTACACCTTC CASSYRTTGVPGGYTF NA TRBV6-5 TRBD1 TRBJ1-2 16
TGTGCCAGTAATCCTCAGACGGGGGCGCCCGGAAAACTGTTTTTT CASNPQTGAPGKLFF NA TRBV19 NA TRBJ1-4 15
TGTGCCAGCAGTGACTCTAGCGGGAGTTACAATGAGCAGTTCTTC CASSDSSGSYNEQFF NA TRBV6-4 TRBD2 TRBJ2-1 15
TGTGCCAGCAGCCTGGGACCGGGGGGTCCCGACGAGCAGTACTTC CASSLGPGGPDEQYF few TRBV5-6 TRBD2 TRBJ2-7 15
TGTGCCAGCACGAGCGGGGGCCTCTACAATGAGCAGTTCTTC CASTSGGLYNEQFF NA TRBV7-9 TRBD2 TRBJ2-1 14
TGCGCCAGCAGTACAGGGTTGAGTGGCTACACCTTC CASSTGLSGYTF few TRBV10-1 NA TRBJ1-2 12